This is a list of T cell receptor beta chains from one sample in a study of blood T cell repertoires in COVID-19. Measured with immunoSEQ multiplex PCR; TCRdb has only the in-frame clones, and not every one. The repertoire holds over 200,000 clones, with 84% as singletons. The sequenced material came from PBMCs or T cells enriched from blood (not recorded which). Every receptor here comes from a woman aged 40 to 50 who had recovered from COVID-19. Each CDR3 is given with its conserved first and last residue. The D gene is left open where the match is weak. The listing skips clone size in some rows; elsewhere it reads once, few, many or a size class.

D,V,size,J,CDR3,DNA
.,TRBV7-3,.,TRBJ2-1,CASSFSGPNEQFF,TGTGCCAGCAGCTTTAGCGGACCCAATGAGCAGTTCTTC
TRBD1,TRBV7-2,.,TRBJ1-6,CASSLQPQGADNSPLHF,TGTGCCAGCAGCTTACAGCCACAGGGGGCAGACAATTCACCCCTCCACTTT
.,TRBV5-4,.,TRBJ2-1,CASSLLFRDEQFF,TGTGCCAGCAGCTTATTGTTCCGGGATGAGCAGTTCTTC
TRBD1,TRBV10-1,.,TRBJ1-6,CASSLSTGSNSPLHF,TGCGCCAGCAGCCTTTCGACAGGGAGTAATTCACCCCTCCACTTT
.,TRBV19,once,TRBJ1-4,CASSPRDKLFF,TGTGCCAGTAGTCCCCGGGACAAGTTGTTTTTT
TRBD2,TRBV7-2,.,TRBJ2-7,CASSLAREWGGEQYF,TGTGCCAGCAGCTTAGCGAGGGAGTGGGGAGGGGAGCAGTACTTC
.,TRBV18,.,TRBJ1-4,CASSPGEKLFF,TGTGCCAGCTCCCCGGGTGAAAAACTGTTTTTT
TRBD2,TRBV30,.,TRBJ2-1,CAWSIAGVEQFF,TGTGCCTGGAGCATAGCGGGAGTTGAGCAGTTCTTC
TRBD1,TRBV28,.,TRBJ2-1,CASREGQGVYNEQFF,TGTGCCAGCAGGGAAGGACAGGGGGTATACAATGAGCAGTTCTTC
.,TRBV2,.,TRBJ2-5,CASRQDQETQYF,TGTGCCAGCCGGCAGGATCAAGAGACCCAGTACTTC
TRBD2,TRBV5-1,.,TRBJ2-5,CASSPGTSGRARETQYF,TGCGCCAGCAGCCCGGGGACTAGCGGGAGGGCCCGAGAGACCCAGTACTTC
.,TRBV20-1,.,TRBJ2-7,CSASQGYEQYF,TGCAGTGCTTCACAGGGCTACGAGCAGTACTTC
TRBD2,TRBV7-8,.,TRBJ2-2,CASSLELAGGRTGELFF,TGTGCCAGCAGCTTAGAGCTAGCGGGAGGCCGGACCGGGGAGCTGTTTTTT
TRBD2,TRBV5-5,.,TRBJ2-1,CASSREGLANNEQFF,TGTGCCAGCAGCAGGGAGGGACTAGCGAACAATGAGCAGTTCTTC
.,TRBV7-9,.,TRBJ1-1,CASSLGWNTEAFF,TGTGCCAGCAGCTTGGGCTGGAACACTGAAGCTTTCTTT
TRBD2,TRBV5-4,.,TRBJ2-3,CASSLGLAGGDTQYF,TGTGCCAGCAGCTTGGGACTAGCGGGAGGGGATACGCAGTATTTT
.,TRBV7-3,.,TRBJ1-1,CASSPGGSRAFF,TGTGCCAGCAGCCCGGGAGGCAGCAGAGCTTTCTTT
.,TRBV7-2,.,TRBJ1-1,CASSLALAYTEAFF,TGTGCCAGCAGCTTAGCCCTCGCGTACACTGAAGCTTTCTTT
TRBD2,TRBV5-4,.,TRBJ2-1,CASSLQRDSRYNEQFF,TGTGCCAGCAGCTTGCAGCGGGACTCCCGCTACAATGAGCAGTTCTTC
TRBD1,TRBV11-2,.,TRBJ1-1,CASSFQGAIGNTEAFF,TGTGCCAGCAGCTTCCAGGGGGCGATAGGGAACACTGAAGCTTTCTTT
TRBD1,TRBV9,once,TRBJ1-2,CASSDRDRVDGYTF,TGTGCCAGCAGCGACCGGGACAGGGTAGACGGCTACACCTTC
TRBD2,TRBV29-1,.,TRBJ2-3,CSVEEVLAGENTQYF,TGCAGCGTTGAAGAGGTGTTAGCGGGAGAGAATACGCAGTATTTT
.,TRBV11-2,.,TRBJ1-2,CASSWDTNYGYTF,TGTGCCAGCAGCTGGGACACGAACTATGGCTACACCTTC
TRBD2,TRBV28,.,TRBJ2-2,CASSPTSGNTGELFF,TGTGCCAGCAGCCCGACTAGCGGAAACACCGGGGAGCTGTTTTTT
TRBD2,TRBV3-1/TRBV3-2,many,TRBJ2-5,CASSPTSGGETQYF,TGTGCCAGCAGCCCCACTAGCGGGGGGGAGACCCAGTACTTC